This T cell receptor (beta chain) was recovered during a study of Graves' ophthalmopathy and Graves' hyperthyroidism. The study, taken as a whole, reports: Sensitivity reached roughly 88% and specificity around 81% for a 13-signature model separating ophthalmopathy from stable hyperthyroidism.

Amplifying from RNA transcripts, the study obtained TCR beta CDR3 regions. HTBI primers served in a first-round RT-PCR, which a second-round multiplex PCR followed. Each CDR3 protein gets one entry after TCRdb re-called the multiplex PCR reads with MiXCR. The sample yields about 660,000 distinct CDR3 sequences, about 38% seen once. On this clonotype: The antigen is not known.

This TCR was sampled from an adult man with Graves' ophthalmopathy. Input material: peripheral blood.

The CDR3 region is CSAQEDTEAFF. CDR3 coding DNA: TGCAGCGCCCAGGAGGATACTGAAGCTTTCTTT. This chain joins TRBV29-1 and TRBJ1-1; no firm D call. The CDR3 is made up of 11 amino acids. Germline-derived CDR1 and CDR2 are SQVTM and ANQGSEA. Trimming pared 7 bases from V and 5 bases from J, leaving 11 bases between.